The 27 T cell receptor beta chains reported below all come from one sample, sequenced in a study of T cell responses to AZD1222 COVID-19 vaccine. Sequenced by immunoSEQ multiplex PCR; TCRdb stores in-frame clones only, minus some. The table shows roughly 150,000 clones, with about 89% occurring only once. Sample: peripheral blood, taken 28 days after the second AZD1222 dose. These receptors all come from an adult who received the AZD1222 COVID-19 vaccine.

This chain joins TRBV7-9 and TRBJ2-5; weak D call: TRBD1 (6 bases). The CDR3 contains 16 residues. CDR1 and CDR2 from the germline V gene are SEHNR and FQNEAQ (reference sequence). Trimming stripped 4 bases from V and 5 bases from J, with 20 bases between. CDR3 amino acids: CASSSKYRAGDETQYF. The CDR3 DNA reads TGTGCCAGCAGCTCCAAATACAGGGCAGGGGATGAGACCCAGTACTTC.

The V and J genes are TRBV11-3 and TRBJ2-7; TRBD2 matches 12 bases. With 4 bases clipped from V and 5 bases from J, the junction kept 6 bases outside the gene matches. Germline V gene data show CDR1 as SGHNT and CDR2 as YENEEA. The CDR3 sequence is 15 residues long. CDR3 sequence: CASSSPTSGRNEQYF. CDR3 DNA sequence: TGTGCCAGCAGCTCACCGACTAGCGGGAGAAACGAGCAGTACTTC.

The V and J genes are TRBV2 and TRBJ2-7; D ambiguous. Germline V gene lookup returns CDR1 SNHLY and CDR2 FYNNEI. This CDR3 has 15 amino acids. Trimming left V 4 bases short and J 3 bases short, with 16 bases between. DNA for the CDR3: TGTGCCAGCAGTGGTATATTCGGGCCAAGCTACGAGCAGTACTTC. Translated, it gives CASSGIFGPSYEQYF.

The chain carries TRBV9 and TRBJ2-3, with D perhaps assigned TRBD1 or TRBD2 (5 bases each). Trimming shortened V by 3 bases and J by 11 bases, and 13 bases separated the two germline ends. The CDR3 consists of 12 residues. CDR1 SGDLS and CDR2 YYNGEE come from the germline V gene. CDR3 nucleotides: TGTGCCAGCAGCGCCGACTCGAGGGGGCAGTATTTT. Translation: CASSADSRGQYF. Combining the CDR3 with reference TRBV9 and TRBJ2-3 gives the whole variable domain DSGVTQTPKHLITATGQRVTLRCSPRSGDLSVYWYQQSLDQGLQFLIQYYNGEERAKGNILERFSAQQFPDLHSELNLSSLELGDSALYFCASSADSRGQYFGPGTRLTVL.

The chain carries TRBV4-1 and TRBJ1-6; possible D gene TRBD1, 6 bases. This CDR3 region has 16 residues. The germline V gene encodes CDR1 MGHRA and CDR2 YSYEKL. Trimming pared 1 base from V and 6 bases from J, leaving 13 bases between. The CDR3 here is CASSQAGTTFNSPLHF. The CDR3 DNA is TGCGCCAGCAGCCAAGCCGGGACAACATTTAATTCACCCCTCCACTTT.

The V and J genes are TRBV7-2 and TRBJ2-3; possible D gene TRBD2, 6 bases. CDR3 length: 16 amino acids. Germline-derived CDR1 and CDR2 are SGHTA and FQGNSA. V lost 1 base and J 6 bases, leaving 17 bases between the germline ends. This CDR3 is CASSLGLASLSDTQYF. CDR3 in DNA: TGTGCCAGCAGCTTAGGTCTAGCGTCCCTCTCGGATACGCAGTATTTT.

This chain uses TRBV4-1 with TRBJ2-7, with 8 bases fitting TRBD2. V gave up 1 base and J gave up 5 bases; unmatched junction bases: 10. The V gene's germline CDR1 is MGHRA and CDR2 YSYEKL. The CDR3 consists of 16 residues. The CDR3 bases are TGCGCCAGCAGCCAAGGTGGGGTAGCGGGAATCAACGAGCAGTACTTC. It specifies CASSQGGVAGINEQYF.

CDR3 residues: CASSQWDRGQETQYF. The DNA for the CDR3 is TGTGCCAGCAGTCAGTGGGACAGGGGCCAAGAGACCCAGTACTTC. This chain links TRBV27 with TRBJ2-5; TRBD1 matches at 10 bases. This CDR3 has 15 residues. V lost 5 bases, J lost 1 base, and 4 bases stayed unmatched. CDR1 MNHEY and CDR2 SMNVEV come from the germline V gene (reference sequence).

The chain uses TRBV19 and TRBJ1-1; D not certain. This CDR3 is 11 amino acids long. V was shortened by 10 bases and J by 0 bases, with 6 bases between the two germline ends. The V gene's germline CDR1 is LNHDA and CDR2 SQIVND (reference sequence). The CDR3 loop is CATELNTEAFF. Here the CDR3 DNA reads TGTGCCACGGAGTTGAACACTGAAGCTTTCTTT.

This chain uses TRBV27 with TRBJ1-4; D not certain. Germline loops: CDR1 MNHEY, CDR2 SMNVEV (reference sequence). Trimming took 2 bases from V and 8 from J, leaving 9 bases between them. This CDR3 is 13 amino acids long. CDR3 in amino acids: CASSLALREKLFF. CDR3 nucleotides: TGTGCCAGCAGTTTAGCGCTACGGGAAAAACTGTTTTTT.

This clone was detected only once. The chain combines TRBV11-3 with TRBJ1-1, with no clear D. The V gene's germline CDR1 is SGHNT and CDR2 YENEEA. The CDR3 has 14 residues. With 0 bases removed from V and 1 base from J, the gap between germline ends came to 6 bases. Here the CDR3 reads CASSLEGKNTEAFF. The CDR3 DNA reads TGTGCCAGCAGCTTAGAGGGGAAGAACACTGAAGCTTTCTTT.

The chain combines TRBV5-6 with TRBJ2-7, with D possibly being TRBD1 (6 bases). The CDR3 totals 14 residues. The V gene lost 1 base and the J gene lost 1 base, with 9 bases spanning the gap. Germline-derived CDR1 and CDR2 are SGHDT and YYEEEE. Here the CDR3 DNA reads TGTGCCAGCAGCTTGATAGGACAGTCCTACGAGCAGTACTTC. Translation gives CASSLIGQSYEQYF.

J is TRBJ1-1 and V is TRBV25-1; D gene unclear. V shed 7 bases and J shed 3 bases, with 21 bases lying between them. CDR1 and CDR2 (germline): MGHDK, SYGVNS. CDR3 length: 16 amino acids. Here the CDR3 DNA reads TGTGCCAGCACCCTCGGCCCCGGAGCAGGTGACACTGAAGCTTTCTTT. This encodes CASTLGPGAGDTEAFF.

This chain connects TRBV7-2 to TRBJ2-1; 7 bases agree with TRBD2. This CDR3 has 16 residues. Germline V gene data show CDR1 as SGHTA and CDR2 as FQGNSA. V was pared by 3 bases and J by 3 bases, with 8 bases of the junction left unmatched. The CDR3 loop is CASSLVGGNNYNEQFF. CDR3 DNA: TGTGCCAGCAGCTTGGTCGGGGGGAATAACTACAATGAGCAGTTCTTC.

This clone was recorded only once. V gene TRBV6-6 combines with J gene TRBJ1-6, with TRBD1 as a possible D gene (5 bases). V gave up 6 bases and J gave up 4 bases, with 22 bases separating them. Germline V gene data show CDR1 as MNHNY and CDR2 as SVGAGI (reference sequence). The CDR3 contains 18 residues. The CDR3 loop reads CASSRPLRVEGYNSPLHF. The CDR3 nucleotides read TGTGCCAGCAGCCGACCTCTCAGGGTAGAGGGGTATAATTCACCCCTCCACTTT.

The V and J genes are TRBV3-1 (or the pseudogene TRBV3-2) and TRBJ2-3; D ambiguous. This CDR3 has 13 amino acids. V was pared by 8 bases and J by 2 bases, with 11 bases between. CDR1 LGHDT and CDR2 YNNKEL come from the germline V gene (reference sequence). The CDR3 DNA is TGTGCCAGCCGGGTCTTCAACACAGATACGCAGTATTTT. It translates to CASRVFNTDTQYF.

In this sample, this clone turned up once. The chain uses TRBV5-5 and TRBJ2-5; 14 bases agree with TRBD2. This CDR3 is built from 15 residues. Germline lookup yields CDR1 SGHKS and CDR2 YYEKEE (reference sequence). J gave up 5 bases and V 4 bases, and 4 bases lay outside the gene matches. Written as DNA, the CDR3 is TGTGCCAGCAGCCGGGGACTAGCGGGAGATGAGACCCAGTACTTC. Protein product: CASSRGLAGDETQYF.

Worth noting for this clone: Germline is not matched at one junction end, which may reflect a read error. This rearrangement joins TRBV12-5 to TRBJ1-3, with a weak D call TRBD1 (5 bases). The CDR3 sequence is 14 residues long. Germline values: CDR1 LGHNT, CDR2 FRNRAP. This CDR3 is CASGLGGAGNTIYF. The CDR3 DNA follows: TGTGCTAGTGGCTTGGGAGGGGCTGGAAACACCATATATTTT.

This chain joins TRBV27 and TRBJ1-6; 7 nucleotides align to TRBD1. V lost 5 bases and J lost 7; bases outside the gene matches: 11. In germline, CDR1 is MNHEY, CDR2 SMNVEV (reference sequence). The CDR3 is 16 residues long. In DNA, the CDR3 is TGTGCCAGCAGTCGCCACTCGACAGGGACCAATTCACCCCTCCACTTT. Its protein is CASSRHSTGTNSPLHF.

As regards this clone: Distinct nucleotide sequences in the sample also encode this CDR3. This chain links TRBV5-5 with TRBJ2-1; TRBD1 aligns across 9 bases. The CDR3 consists of 15 residues. Per the germline V gene, CDR1 is SGHKS and CDR2 is YYEKEE (reference sequence). The V and J ends lost 2 bases and 5 bases, in that order; junction bases with no gene match: 5. DNA for the CDR3: TGTGCCAGCAGCTTCCGGGGACAGGGCAACAATGAGCAGTTCTTC. Protein sequence: CASSFRGQGNNEQFF. Based on the CDR3 plus reference TRBV5-5 and TRBJ2-1, the full variable domain is DAGVTQSPTHLIKTRGQQVTLRCSPISGHKSVSWYQQVLGQGPQFIFQYYEKEERGRGNFPDRFSARQFPNYSSELNVNALLLGDSALYLCASSFRGQGNNEQFFGPGTRLTVL.

The genes are TRBV3-1 (or the pseudogene TRBV3-2) and TRBJ2-1; the match to TRBD2 covers 8 bases. Germline V gene lookup returns CDR1 LGHDT and CDR2 YNNKEL (reference sequence). The CDR3 extends over 15 amino acids. The junction had 5 bases not matched to a gene; V was cut back by 1 base and J by 6 bases. The CDR3 DNA is TGTGCCAGCAGCCAAGTCGGGGGGGCCGGCAATGAGCAGTTCTTC. This translates into CASSQVGGAGNEQFF.

The chain carries TRBV30 and TRBJ1-2; D is possibly TRBD1 (5 bases). The CDR3 spans 14 residues. CDR1 GTSNPN and CDR2 SVGIG come from the germline V gene (reference sequence). The V gene lost 4 bases and the J gene lost 8 bases, with 20 bases spanning the gap. CDR3 in amino acids: CAWTVVPLWGGYTF. The DNA of the CDR3 is TGTGCCTGGACCGTCGTCCCCCTGTGGGGCGGCTACACCTTC.

This clone has just one count. The V and J genes are TRBV4-1 and TRBJ2-7; the D is unclear. Per germline, CDR1 MGHRA and CDR2 YSYEKL. The V end was cut by 3 bases, the J end by 3 bases, with 15 bases between. This CDR3 comprises 15 residues. CDR3 protein: CASSQERTGIYEQYF. The CDR3 coding sequence is TGCGCCAGCAGCCAGGAGAGGACCGGAATCTACGAGCAGTACTTC.

The genes are TRBV11-2 and TRBJ2-7, with 9 bases lining up with TRBD1. The V and J ends lost 2 bases and 2 bases, in that order; junction bases with no gene match: 4. This CDR3 has 15 amino acids. Germline V lookup: CDR1 SGHAT, CDR2 FQNNGV. The CDR3 DNA reads as TGTGCCAGCAGCTTAATGGGACAGGGAGCCTACGAGCAGTACTTC. It translates to CASSLMGQGAYEQYF.

The chain combines TRBV11-3 with TRBJ2-1; TRBD2 aligns across 11 bases. This CDR3 has 18 amino acids. The V and J ends lost 0 bases and 0 bases, in that order; junction bases with no gene match: 4. Germline V gene data show CDR1 as SGHNT and CDR2 as YENEEA. The CDR3 loop reads CASSLDRLAGGSYNEQFF. The CDR3 DNA is TGTGCCAGCAGCTTAGATCGGCTAGCGGGAGGCTCCTACAATGAGCAGTTCTTC.

The chain has TRBV7-2 and TRBJ1-5; D may be TRBD1 (6 bases). There are 17 residues in the CDR3. Deletions cut 1 base from V and 1 base from J, with 14 bases between. Germline V gene data show CDR1 as SGHTA and CDR2 as FQGNSA. CDR3 amino acids: CASSLGDSGASNQPQHF. Written as DNA, the CDR3 is TGTGCCAGCAGCTTAGGGGACTCAGGGGCAAGCAATCAGCCCCAGCATTTT.

The chain recombines TRBV30 with TRBJ2-3; 8 bases are a match to TRBD1. From germline, CDR1 is GTSNPN and CDR2 SVGIG (reference sequence). V lost 4 bases, J lost 6 bases, and 9 bases stayed unmatched. CDR3 length: 14 residues. The CDR3 loop is CAWNRGQGLDTQYF. For the CDR3, the DNA is TGTGCCTGGAACCGAGGACAGGGTTTGGATACGCAGTATTTT.